This record covers a single TCR beta chain. This clone was found a few times. The target of this receptor is not known. The input lacks base qualities; no much larger clone sits a single base away. The ImmunoSEQ Assay (Adaptive Biotechnologies) was used to immunosequence the CDR3 regions of the TCR beta chain. In the source study's methods: The ImmunoSEQ Analyzer platform was used to export TCRB rearrangements, read counts, read proportions and gene usage. T-cell clonality was calculated from productive rearrangements as 1 minus Pielou's evenness. In the clonal space homeostasis analysis, clonotypes were sorted into rare, small, medium, large or hyperexpanded (0.01 to 1 of the repertoire) bins. TCR productive clonality was compared across immune clusters C1, C2 and C3 using the Wilcoxon rank sum test. Here the immuneACCESS table is served through TCRdb, limited to in-frame sequences with V and J called. Missing clones are a known gap in these copies; in checked studies unresolved V genes cover under half, and the rest lacks a known reason. V and J calls and clone size are copied from that table; D and trimming were computed from the DNA. Across this sample there are about 6,200 clones, with 65% to 70% seen only once. Clones ranked in the top ten supply about 15% of the sample.

This sample was taken from a study of the immune and genomic landscape of osteosarcoma (dated by TCRdb to the early 2020s). Looking at the study overall: A total of around 48 pediatric and adult patients with high-grade osteosarcoma made up the overall cohort, and the median age at diagnosis was around 27 years (range roughly 5-81). Poor-risk disease was overrepresented in the cohort, as 73% of patients had an unfavorable pathologic response to standard therapy and 67% were deceased. In the overall cohort, 60% of patients were male, and 77% had localized disease at diagnosis. To define immunogenic potential, the study profiled osteosarcoma specimens using whole genome, RNA and T-cell receptor sequencing, along with immunohistochemistry and reverse phase protein arrays. To characterize the osteosarcoma immunogenomic landscape, TCR sequencing results were integrated with transcriptome, protein array and immunostaining data. An explanation for the limited clinical activity of immune checkpoint inhibitors in osteosarcoma was sought in the study. Two samples from the same tumor site were contributed by each of three patients.

V is cut by 2 bases and J by 3 bases, and the space between the germline ends is 7 bases. From the cysteine up to the phenylalanine, the CDR3 has a length of 13 residues. CDR3 DNA is the only sequence kept; it has 39 bases, read in frame from the first base. In the germline V gene, CDR1 corresponds to MNHEY and CDR2 to SVGAGI. Specimens were post-treatment primary, local recurrence and metastasis tumors from poor-prognosis patients. The full study reports these points: Matched blood was collected from only two patients, alongside the frozen tumor specimens. In five cases, the repertoire was dominated by a single hyperexpanded clone, and fewer than 100 T-cell clonotypes were detected in all five cases. Productive TCR clonality was found to be low overall, with an average of 0.09 and a maximum of 0.3, which suggested limited T-cell clonal expansion. No statistical method determined sample size because osteosarcoma is rare and all possible samples were collected. TCR productive clonality was higher in the immune-hot C3 cluster than the cold C1 cluster but still low overall. The clonality benchmarks were taken from external normal skin and healthy peripheral blood data instead of from matched normal tissue.

The clonotype comes from a human donor with osteosarcoma. Sequences were obtained from osteosarcoma tumor tissue from the lung. The V and J genes are TRBV6-5 and TRBJ1-2; the D segment cannot be called with confidence. The CDR3 here reads CASSYDSYYGYTF. The DNA sequence reads TGTGCCAGCAGTTACGATAGCTACTATGGCTACACCTTC.